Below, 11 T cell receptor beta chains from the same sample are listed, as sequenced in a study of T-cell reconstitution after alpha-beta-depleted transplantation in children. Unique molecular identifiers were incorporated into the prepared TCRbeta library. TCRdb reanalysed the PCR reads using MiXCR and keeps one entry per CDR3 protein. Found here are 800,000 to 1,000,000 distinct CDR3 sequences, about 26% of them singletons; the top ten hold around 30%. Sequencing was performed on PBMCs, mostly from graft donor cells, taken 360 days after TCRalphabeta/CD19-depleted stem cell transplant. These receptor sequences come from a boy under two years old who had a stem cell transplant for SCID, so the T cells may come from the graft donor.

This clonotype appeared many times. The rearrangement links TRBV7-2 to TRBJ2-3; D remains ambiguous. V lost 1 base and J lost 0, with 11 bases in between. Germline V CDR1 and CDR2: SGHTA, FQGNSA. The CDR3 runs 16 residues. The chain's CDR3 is CASSLDTPSSTDTQYF. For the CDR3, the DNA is TGTGCCAGCAGCTTAGACACACCCTCTAGCACAGATACGCAGTATTTT.

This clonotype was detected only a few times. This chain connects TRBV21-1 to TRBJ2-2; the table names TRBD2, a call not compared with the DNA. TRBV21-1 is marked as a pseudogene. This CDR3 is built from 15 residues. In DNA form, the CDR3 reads TGTGCCAGCAGCAAAGCCCGCTGGCTCAGCGGGGAGCTGTTTTTT. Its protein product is CASSKARWLSGELFF.

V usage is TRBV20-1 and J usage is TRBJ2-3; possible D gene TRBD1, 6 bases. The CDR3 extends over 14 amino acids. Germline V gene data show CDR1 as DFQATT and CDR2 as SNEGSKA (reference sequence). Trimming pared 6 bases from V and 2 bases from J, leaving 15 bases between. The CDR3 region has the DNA TGCAGTGCAACCACAGGGAGACCCACAGATACGCAGTATTTT. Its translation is CSATTGRPTDTQYF.

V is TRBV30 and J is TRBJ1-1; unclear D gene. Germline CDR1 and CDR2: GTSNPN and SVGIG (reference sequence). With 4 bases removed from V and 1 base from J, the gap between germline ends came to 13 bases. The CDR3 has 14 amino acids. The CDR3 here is CAWISFRGNTEAFF. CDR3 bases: TGTGCCTGGATCTCTTTCCGTGGGAACACTGAAGCTTTCTTT.

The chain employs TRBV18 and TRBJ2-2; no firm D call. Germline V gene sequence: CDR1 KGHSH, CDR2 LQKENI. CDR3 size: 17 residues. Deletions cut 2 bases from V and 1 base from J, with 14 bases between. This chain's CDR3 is CASSPTGPAKNTGELFF. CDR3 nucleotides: TGTGCCAGCTCACCAACCGGGCCAGCAAAGAACACCGGGGAGCTGTTTTTT.

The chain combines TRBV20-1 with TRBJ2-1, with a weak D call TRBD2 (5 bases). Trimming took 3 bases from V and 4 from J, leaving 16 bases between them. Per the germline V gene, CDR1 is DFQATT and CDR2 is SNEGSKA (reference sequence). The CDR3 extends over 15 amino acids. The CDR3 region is CSAREDPNPYNEQFF. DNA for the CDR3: TGCAGTGCTAGGGAGGATCCCAACCCATACAATGAGCAGTTCTTC.

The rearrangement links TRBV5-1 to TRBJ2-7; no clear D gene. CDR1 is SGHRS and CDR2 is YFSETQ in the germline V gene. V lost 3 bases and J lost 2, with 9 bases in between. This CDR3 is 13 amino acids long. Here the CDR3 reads CASSSHLPYEQYF. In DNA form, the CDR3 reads TGCGCCAGCAGCTCCCACCTTCCCTACGAGCAGTACTTC.

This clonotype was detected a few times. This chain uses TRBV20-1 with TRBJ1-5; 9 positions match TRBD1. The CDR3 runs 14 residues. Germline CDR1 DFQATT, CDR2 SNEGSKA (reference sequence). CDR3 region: CSAYRGQRNQPQHF. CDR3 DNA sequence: TGCAGCGCCTACAGGGGGCAACGGAATCAGCCCCAGCATTTT.

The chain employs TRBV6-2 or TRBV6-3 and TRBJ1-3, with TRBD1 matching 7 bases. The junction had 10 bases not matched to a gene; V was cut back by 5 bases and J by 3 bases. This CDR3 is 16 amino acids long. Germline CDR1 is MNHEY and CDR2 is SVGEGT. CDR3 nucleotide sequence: TGTGCCAGCAGTCGAACCCTGACAGGGTTTGGAAACACCATATATTTT. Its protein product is CASSRTLTGFGNTIYF.

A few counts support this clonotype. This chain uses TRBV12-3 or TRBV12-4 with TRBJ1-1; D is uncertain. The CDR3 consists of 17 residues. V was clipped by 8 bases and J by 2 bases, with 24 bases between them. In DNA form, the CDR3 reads TGTGCCAGCGCACAGTTCTCCCTCAGGTCGGGTAACACTGAAGCTTTCTTT. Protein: CASAQFSLRSGNTEAFF.

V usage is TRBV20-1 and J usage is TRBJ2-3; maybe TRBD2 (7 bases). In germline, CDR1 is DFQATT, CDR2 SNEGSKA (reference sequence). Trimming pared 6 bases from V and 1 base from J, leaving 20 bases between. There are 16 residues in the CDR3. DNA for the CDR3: TGCAGTGCCCTACGCGGCGGGGGCGAACGCACAGATACGCAGTATTTT. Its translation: CSALRGGGERTDTQYF.